These 5 T cell receptor beta chains share one sample of origin, sequenced in a study of cytomegalovirus exposure and HLA in healthy donors. It was with 60 Vbeta and 13 Jbeta primers that the PCR ran. Data came from immunoSEQ multiplex PCR; TCRdb stores just in-frame clones and leaves some out. The table records around 100,000 clones, approximately 84% of them present only once. Material for sequencing was PBMCs. The receptor set was obtained from a man aged 18 to 30 in good health and CMV-seronegative.

The chain combines TRBV30 with TRBJ2-3, with 14 bases identical to TRBD2. CDR3 length: 16 residues. The V segment lost 2 bases and the J segment 6 bases; nucleotides outside the gene matches: 7. Per the germline V gene, CDR1 is GTSNPN and CDR2 is SVGIG (reference sequence). The CDR3 sequence is CAWSLGLAGVGDTQYF. The CDR3 coding sequence is TGTGCCTGGAGTCTGGGACTAGCGGGAGTAGGGGATACGCAGTATTTT.

The chain recombines TRBV28 with TRBJ2-7; TRBD1 matches at 10 bases. The germline V gene encodes CDR1 MDHEN and CDR2 SYDVKM. This CDR3 spans 14 amino acids. V gave up 6 bases and J gave up 3 bases; unmatched junction bases: 5. CDR3 amino acids: CASRATGGNYEQYF. CDR3 sequence (DNA): TGTGCCAGCAGGGCGACAGGGGGCAACTACGAGCAGTACTTC.

V and J are TRBV6-1 and TRBJ2-5, with D uncertain. Looked up from germline, CDR1 is MNHNS and CDR2 is SASEGT. The V end lost 7 bases, the J end lost 4 bases, and 13 bases lay between the germline ends. The CDR3 extends over 13 amino acids. CDR3: CASKWLRGETQYF. The CDR3, as DNA: TGTGCCAGCAAGTGGTTAAGAGGAGAGACCCAGTACTTC.

The chain has TRBV19 and TRBJ1-1; D is unclear. Trimming took 4 bases from V and 1 from J, leaving 7 bases between them. Germline values: CDR1 LNHDA, CDR2 SQIVND (reference sequence). The CDR3 runs to 13 residues. CDR3 residues: CASSKTANTEAFF. CDR3 sequence (DNA): TGTGCCAGTAGTAAAACAGCGAACACTGAAGCTTTCTTT.

The V call is TRBV25-1, the J call TRBJ1-2; TRBD1 is a possible D gene (5 bases). CDR1 and CDR2 from the germline V gene are MGHDK and SYGVNS. The CDR3 covers 11 residues. Trimming took 6 bases from V and 8 from J, leaving 10 bases between them. This chain's CDR3 is CASRGGKGYTF. The CDR3 DNA is TGTGCCAGCAGGGGGGGGAAAGGCTACACCTTC.